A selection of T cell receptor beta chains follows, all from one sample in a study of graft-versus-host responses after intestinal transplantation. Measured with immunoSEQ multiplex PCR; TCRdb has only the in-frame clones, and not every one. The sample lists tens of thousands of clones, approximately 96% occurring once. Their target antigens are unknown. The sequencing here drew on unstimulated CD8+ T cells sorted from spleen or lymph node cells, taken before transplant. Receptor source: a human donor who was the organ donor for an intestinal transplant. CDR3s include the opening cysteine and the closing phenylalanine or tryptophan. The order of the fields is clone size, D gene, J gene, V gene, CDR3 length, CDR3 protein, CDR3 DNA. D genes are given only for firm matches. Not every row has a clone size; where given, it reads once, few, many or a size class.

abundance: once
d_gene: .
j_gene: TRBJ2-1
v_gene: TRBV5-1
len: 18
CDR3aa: CASSSAPGERTSYNEQFF
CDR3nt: TGCGCCAGCAGCTCCGCTCCGGGAGAGCGAACGAGTTACAATGAGCAGTTCTTC

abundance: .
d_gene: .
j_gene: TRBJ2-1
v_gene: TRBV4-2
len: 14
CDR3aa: CASSQDSTVNEQFF
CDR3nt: TGTGCCAGCAGCCAAGATTCGACTGTCAATGAGCAGTTCTTC

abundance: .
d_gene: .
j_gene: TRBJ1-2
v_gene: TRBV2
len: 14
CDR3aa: CASLPGPPSYGYTF
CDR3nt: TGTGCCAGCTTACCTGGACCGCCATCCTATGGCTACACCTTC

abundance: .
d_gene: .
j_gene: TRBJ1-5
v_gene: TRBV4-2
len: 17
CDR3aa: CASSQDTGGASNQPQHF
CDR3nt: TGTGCCAGCAGCCAAGATACGGGGGGGGCTAGCAATCAGCCCCAGCATTTT

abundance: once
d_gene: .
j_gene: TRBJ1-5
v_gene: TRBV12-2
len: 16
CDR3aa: CASRTSKGIGNQPQHF
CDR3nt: TGTGCAAGTCGGACCTCGAAGGGGATCGGCAATCAGCCCCAGCATTTT

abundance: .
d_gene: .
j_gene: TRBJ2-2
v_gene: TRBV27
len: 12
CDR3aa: CASSRTTGELFF
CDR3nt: TGTGCCAGCAGCCGAACAACCGGGGAGCTGTTTTTT

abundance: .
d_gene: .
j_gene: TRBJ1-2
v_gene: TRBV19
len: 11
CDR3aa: CASGPPYGYTF
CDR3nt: TGTGCCAGTGGCCCGCCCTATGGCTACACCTTC

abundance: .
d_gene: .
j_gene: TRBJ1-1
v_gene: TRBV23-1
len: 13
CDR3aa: CASSQSREVPAFF
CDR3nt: TGCGCCAGCAGTCAATCGAGGGAGGTGCCAGCTTTCTTT

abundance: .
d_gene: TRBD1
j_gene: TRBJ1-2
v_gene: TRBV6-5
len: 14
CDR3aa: CASRLGTAEGGYTF
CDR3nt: TGTGCCTCCCGCCTGGGGACAGCGGAGGGTGGCTACACCTTC

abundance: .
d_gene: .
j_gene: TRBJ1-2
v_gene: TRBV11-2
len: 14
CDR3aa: CASSSTRYSDGYTF
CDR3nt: TGTGCCAGCAGCTCGACCCGCTACAGTGATGGCTACACCTTC

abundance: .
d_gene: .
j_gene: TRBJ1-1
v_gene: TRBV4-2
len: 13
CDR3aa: CASSLFGGTEAFF
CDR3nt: TGTGCCAGCAGCCTTTTTGGGGGCACTGAAGCTTTCTTT

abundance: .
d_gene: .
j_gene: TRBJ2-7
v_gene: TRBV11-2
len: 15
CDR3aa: CASSLRGQIDYEQYF
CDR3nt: TGTGCCAGCAGCTTGCGGGGGCAAATCGATTACGAGCAGTACTTC

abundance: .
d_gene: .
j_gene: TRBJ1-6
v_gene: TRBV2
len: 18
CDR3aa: CASSDREVTLSLNSPLHF
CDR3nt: TGTGCCAGCAGTGACAGGGAAGTGACCCTCTCCTTAAATTCACCCCTCCACTTT

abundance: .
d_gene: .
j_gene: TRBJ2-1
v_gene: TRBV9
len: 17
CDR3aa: CASSVPLQGSSYNEQFF
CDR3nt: TGTGCCAGCAGCGTCCCCCTCCAAGGAAGCTCCTACAATGAGCAGTTCTTC

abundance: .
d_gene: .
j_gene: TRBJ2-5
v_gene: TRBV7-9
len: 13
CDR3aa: CASSLIVRETQYF
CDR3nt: TGTGCCAGCAGCTTAATTGTAAGAGAGACCCAGTACTTC

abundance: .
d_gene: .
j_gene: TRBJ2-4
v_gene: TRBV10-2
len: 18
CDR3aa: CASSETIGTSKAKNIQYF
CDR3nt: TGCGCCAGCAGTGAGACTATAGGGACATCTAAAGCCAAAAACATTCAGTACTTC

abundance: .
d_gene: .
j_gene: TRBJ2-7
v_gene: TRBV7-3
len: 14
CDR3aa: CASSWTHSSYEQYF
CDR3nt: TGTGCCAGCAGCTGGACTCATAGCTCCTACGAGCAGTACTTC

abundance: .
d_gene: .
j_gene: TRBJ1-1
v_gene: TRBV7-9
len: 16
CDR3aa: CASSLWGEFRNTEAFF
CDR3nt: TGTGCCAGCAGCTTATGGGGGGAATTCAGGAACACTGAAGCTTTCTTT

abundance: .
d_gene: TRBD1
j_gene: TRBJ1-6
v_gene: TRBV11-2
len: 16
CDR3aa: CASSLDHRDSNSPLHF
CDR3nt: TGTGCCAGCAGCTTAGACCATCGGGACAGTAATTCACCCCTCCACTTT

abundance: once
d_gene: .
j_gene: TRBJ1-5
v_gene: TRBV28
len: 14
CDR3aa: CASSFVGGNQPQHF
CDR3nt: TGTGCCAGCAGTTTCGTAGGGGGTAATCAGCCCCAGCATTTT

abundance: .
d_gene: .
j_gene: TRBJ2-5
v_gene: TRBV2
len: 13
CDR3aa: CASRGAEQETQYF
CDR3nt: TGTGCCAGCAGGGGGGCAGAACAAGAGACCCAGTACTTC

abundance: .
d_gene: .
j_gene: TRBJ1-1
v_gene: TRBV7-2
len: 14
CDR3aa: CASSDEPDRPEAFF
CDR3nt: TGTGCCAGCAGCGACGAACCGGACAGACCAGAAGCTTTCTTT

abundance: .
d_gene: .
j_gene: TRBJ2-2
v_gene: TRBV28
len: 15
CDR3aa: CASSLRTTNTGELFF
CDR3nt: TGTGCCAGCAGTTTAAGGACAACGAACACCGGGGAGCTGTTTTTT

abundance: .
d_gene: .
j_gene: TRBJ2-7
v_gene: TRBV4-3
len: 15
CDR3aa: CASSQDRGASYEQYF
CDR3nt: TGCGCCAGCAGCCAAGATAGGGGGGCCTCCTACGAGCAGTACTTC